This T cell receptor (beta chain) derives from a study of shared clonotypes between healthy human individuals. On the study more broadly: CD4 naive and memory got three plates each, CD8 naive two, CD8 memory one.

Genomic DNA of every subset was divided equally among multiple immunoSEQ plates. Some clones are missing from TCRdb's copy, which holds only in-frame ones; the method was immunoSEQ multiplex PCR. Of hundreds of thousands of clones listed, about 95% are singletons. To note about this clone: Antigen unknown.

Broader study findings: The researchers took only blood, and tissue repertoires probably look different. Naive subsets tended to show greater estimated richness than memory subsets.

Only CD45RO-negative cells positively selected for CCR7 counted as naive CD8 cells, so terminally differentiated effector memory CD45RA+ cells were excluded. Germline assignment: CDR1 SGHVS and CDR2 FQNEAQ. V gave up 2 bases and J gave up 1 base, with 15 bases separating them. CDR3 length equals 16 residues. This TCR derives from a woman between 25 and 40 years old in good health. The chain employs TRBV7-8 and TRBJ2-7, with a weak D call TRBD1 (5 bases). What was sequenced was naive CD8+ T cells sorted from blood. The CDR3 reads CASSLWGMGQSYEQYF. CDR3 nucleotides: TGTGCCAGCAGCTTATGGGGTATGGGGCAATCCTACGAGCAGTACTTC.